This passage covers 5 T cell receptor beta chains from one sample sequenced in a study of response to subunit inactivated influenza vaccine. TCRdb reprocessed the RT-PCR reads with MiXCR, giving one entry per CDR3 protein. The sample shows over 400,000 distinct CDR3 sequences, 10% to 15% of them seen only once. The sequenced sample was PBMCs from blood, obtained 45 days after vaccination. These receptors were collected from a man in his fifties or sixties who received an inactivated influenza vaccine.

This clonotype was picked up many times. The rearrangement links TRBV7-2 to TRBJ2-7; no firm D call. The V gene's germline CDR1 is SGHTA and CDR2 FQGNSA. V lost 3 bases, J lost 3 bases, and 6 bases lay in between. The CDR3 is 12 amino acids. The CDR3 protein is CASSFPSYEQYF. CDR3 in DNA: TGTGCCAGCAGCTTCCCTAGCTACGAGCAGTACTTC.

The chain has TRBV12-3 or TRBV12-4 and TRBJ1-3; 8 bases match TRBD1. This CDR3 contains 17 residues. V shed 0 bases, J shed 8 bases, and the junction held 12 bases outside the gene matches. The CDR3 sequence is CASSLAAWTGWKDTIYF. The CDR3 nucleotides are TGTGCCAGCAGTTTAGCCGCGTGGACAGGGTGGAAGGACACCATATATTTT.

This clonotype was found a few times. The chain joins TRBV5-6 to TRBJ2-7; 8 nucleotides align to TRBD1. J gave up 3 bases and V 4 bases, and 9 bases lay outside the gene matches. The CDR3 spans 15 residues. CDR1 SGHDT and CDR2 YYEEEE come from the germline V gene. The CDR3 coding sequence is TGTGCCAGCAGCCCACAGAGGACAGGGATCTACGAGCAGTACTTC. As protein: CASSPQRTGIYEQYF.

The chain links TRBV25-1 to TRBJ2-7, with D possibly being TRBD1 (6 bases). Trimming pared 6 bases from V and 5 bases from J, leaving 11 bases between. This CDR3 is built from 12 residues. The V gene's germline CDR1 is MGHDK and CDR2 SYGVNS. CDR3 in amino acids: CASRSPGDEQYF. In nucleotides, the CDR3 is TGTGCCAGCAGATCTCCAGGGGACGAGCAGTACTTC.

The chain couples TRBV7-2 to TRBJ2-2; maybe TRBD1 (5 bases). V was clipped by 4 bases and J by 1 base, with 7 bases between them. CDR1 and CDR2 from the germline V gene are SGHTA and FQGNSA. The CDR3 totals 14 residues. CDR3 sequence: CASSSGWNTGELFF. Here the CDR3 DNA reads TGTGCCAGCAGCTCAGGGTGGAACACCGGGGAGCTGTTTTTT.